This T cell receptor beta chain came from a study of T cell repertoires in cytomegalovirus infection. General study findings and limits: Predominance within the ex vivo response was attributable to HLA-C-restricted CMV-specific TCR beta clonotypes.

TCRdb ran MiXCR on the reads and lists one entry per CDR3 protein. The sample carries 630,000 or so distinct CDR3 sequences, more than 20% recorded once. The germline gives CDR1 DFQATT, CDR2 SNEGSKA (reference sequence). With V trimmed by 3 bases and J by 0 bases, 3 bases remained unmatched. The CDR3 totals 14 residues. This clonotype was picked up a small number of times. The antigen remains unidentified. The sample was CD8+ T cells from PBMCs. The TCR was taken from a human donor in good health (CMV status not recorded). Some clones in this sample may be carry-over from other donors' samples. The chain links TRBV20-1 to TRBJ1-2, with TRBD1 identical over 8 bases. CDR3 protein: CSARTTGANYGYTF. For the CDR3, the DNA is TGCAGTGCTAGGACGACAGGGGCTAACTATGGCTACACCTTC.